This T cell receptor beta chain was recovered during a study of naive and memory T cell subsets. The beta constant-region primer was an equimolar mix of two oligonucleotides covering TRBC1 and TRBC2. MiXCR, applied by TCRdb to the UMI-ligation and nested PCR reads, yields one record per CDR3 protein. Of some 150,000 distinct CDR3 sequences detected, about 17% appear once; the ten largest clones hold about 0.14%. The trim removed 6 bases at V and 4 bases at J, leaving 10 bases unmatched. Germline CDR1 SGHAT, CDR2 FQNNGV. CDR3 size: 15 residues. The receptor was derived from a human donor in good health. The genes are TRBV11-2 and TRBJ2-7, with 9 bases identical to TRBD1. Sequences were obtained from naive CD4+ T cells from blood. DNA for the CDR3: TGTGCCAGCAGGAGACCGGGACAGGGCCTGTACGAGCAGTACTTC. This gives the protein CASRRPGQGLYEQYF.